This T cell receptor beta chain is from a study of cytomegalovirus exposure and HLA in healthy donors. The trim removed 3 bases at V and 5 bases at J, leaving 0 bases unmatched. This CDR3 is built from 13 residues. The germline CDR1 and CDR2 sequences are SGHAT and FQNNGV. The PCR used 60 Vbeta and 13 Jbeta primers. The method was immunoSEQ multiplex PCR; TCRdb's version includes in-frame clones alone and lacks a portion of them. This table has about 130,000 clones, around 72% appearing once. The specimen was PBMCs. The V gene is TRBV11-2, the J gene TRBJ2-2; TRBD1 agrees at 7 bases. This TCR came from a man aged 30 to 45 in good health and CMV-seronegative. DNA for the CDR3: TGTGCCAGCAGCTTGGACAGGACCGGGGAGCTGTTTTTT. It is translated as CASSLDRTGELFF.